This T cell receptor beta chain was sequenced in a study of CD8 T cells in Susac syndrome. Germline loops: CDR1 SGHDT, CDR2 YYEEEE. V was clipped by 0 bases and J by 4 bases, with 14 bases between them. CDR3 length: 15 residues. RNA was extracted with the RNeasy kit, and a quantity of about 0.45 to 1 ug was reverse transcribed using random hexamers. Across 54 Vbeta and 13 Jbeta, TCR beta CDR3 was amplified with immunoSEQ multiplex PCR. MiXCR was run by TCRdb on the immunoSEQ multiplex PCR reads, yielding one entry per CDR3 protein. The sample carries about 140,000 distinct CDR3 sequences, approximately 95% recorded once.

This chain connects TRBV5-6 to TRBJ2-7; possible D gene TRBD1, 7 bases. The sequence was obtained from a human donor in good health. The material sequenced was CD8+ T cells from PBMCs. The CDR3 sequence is CASSLAARGDYEQYF. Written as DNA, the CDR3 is TGTGCCAGCAGCTTGGCGGCCAGGGGGGATTACGAGCAGTACTTC. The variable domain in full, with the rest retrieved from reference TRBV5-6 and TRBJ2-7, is DAGVTQSPTHLIKTRGQQVTLRCSPKSGHDTVSWYQQALGQGPQFIFQYYEEEERQRGNFPDRFSGHQFPNYSSELNVNALLLGDSALYLCASSLAARGDYEQYFGPGTRLTVT.